The clone carrying this TCR beta chain was recorded many times. The source of the sample is a study of blood T cell repertoires in COVID-19. Study summary: PBMCs, B-cell-depleted T cells, or T cells were the source of the cDNA or gDNA that made up the material.

Study processing details: The assay estimated nucleated cells by amplifying reference gene primers. Repertoires were generated with immunoSEQ multiplex PCR, while TCRdb's copy carries only in-frame clones and drops some. V and J calls and clone size are copied from that table; D and trimming were computed from the DNA. The table has under 250,000 clones, about 86% seen once. V was clipped by 3 bases and J by 4 bases; unmatched bases: 7. This CDR3 region has 16 residues. Germline loops: CDR1 MRHNA, CDR2 SNTAGT. The source material was peripheral blood. The rearrangement uses TRBV6-4 and TRBJ2-3, with TRBD1 matching over 10 bases. This receptor was obtained from a woman aged 30 to 39 who had recovered from COVID-19. CDR3 bases: TGTGCCAGCAGTGAACTACCGGGACAGGGGCCAGATACGCAGTATTTT. As protein: CASSELPGQGPDTQYF.